These T cell receptor beta chains were read from a single sample in a study of radiotherapy plus CTLA-4 blockade in lung cancer. Method: immunoSEQ multiplex PCR; TCRdb's copy keeps in-frame clones and lacks some. The sample yields about 25,000 clones, around 71% seen once. Sequencing was performed on peripheral blood, taken from a patient treated with radiotherapy plus ipilimumab. The receptor source for this set is a human donor with non-small cell lung cancer whose response to radiotherapy plus ipilimumab could not be evaluated. Each CDR3 is given with its conserved first and last residue. Each record gives: clone size, J gene, V gene, D gene, CDR3 length, CDR3 DNA, CDR3 protein. A D gene is named only where the DNA matches it firmly. Clone size, where shown, is once, few, many, or a class for clones that have expanded.

size: few; J: TRBJ1-5; V: TRBV9; D: .; length: 13; DNA: TGTGCCAGCAGCGCAGGGGTTGGTCAGCCCCAGCATTTT; CDR3: CASSAGVGQPQHF
size: few; J: TRBJ1-2; V: TRBV4-3; D: .; length: 14; DNA: TGCGCCAGCAGCCAAGATCAGGGGTCGGGAGGCTACACCTTC; CDR3: CASSQDQGSGGYTF
size: .; J: TRBJ2-7; V: TRBV19; D: TRBD1; length: 14; DNA: TGTGCCAGTAATCTAGGGGGCAATCGGGACGAGCAGTACTTC; CDR3: CASNLGGNRDEQYF
size: .; J: TRBJ2-3; V: TRBV5-1; D: TRBD2; length: 17; DNA: TGCGCCAGCAGCTTGGAGGTTAGCGGGAGCGGCGCAGATACGCAGTATTTT; CDR3: CASSLEVSGSGADTQYF
size: few; J: TRBJ2-5; V: TRBV2; D: TRBD1; length: 15; DNA: TGTGCCAGCAGTGAAGCTCGACAGGGTTGGAAGACCCAGTACTTC; CDR3: CASSEARQGWKTQYF
size: .; J: TRBJ2-7; V: TRBV27; D: TRBD1; length: 15; DNA: TGTGCCAGCAGTTCAGTGGGGACAGTCCCTTACGAGCAGTACTTC; CDR3: CASSSVGTVPYEQYF
size: .; J: TRBJ2-7; V: TRBV29-1; D: .; length: 11; DNA: TGCAGCGTTAGGAGGGACCTTGGGGAATACTTC; CDR3: CSVRRDLGEYF
size: .; J: TRBJ1-1; V: TRBV7-8; D: .; length: 16; DNA: TGTGCCAGCAGCTTAGGGGTGGTGGGGCAGTACACTGAAGCTTTCTTT; CDR3: CASSLGVVGQYTEAFF
size: once; J: TRBJ1-5; V: TRBV6-5; D: .; length: 15; DNA: TGTGCCAGCAGTTACCAGAAAGGAGGCAATCAGCCCCAGCATTTT; CDR3: CASSYQKGGNQPQHF
size: .; J: TRBJ1-1; V: TRBV15; D: .; length: 14; DNA: TGTGCCACCAGCAGAGATTCCTTAACTGCTGAAGCTTTCTTT; CDR3: CATSRDSLTAEAFF
size: .; J: TRBJ2-3; V: TRBV5-1; D: .; length: 14; DNA: TGCGCCAGCAGCTTGGGCACTGTAACAGATACGCAGTATTTT; CDR3: CASSLGTVTDTQYF
size: .; J: TRBJ2-7; V: TRBV7-2; D: .; length: 14; DNA: TGTGCCAGCAGCTCGGACTGGAGCTCCTACGAGCAGTACTTC; CDR3: CASSSDWSSYEQYF
size: .; J: TRBJ2-7; V: TRBV4-3; D: TRBD2; length: 16; DNA: TGCGCCAGCAGCCAAGATAGGGGCGGGAGGGCTGGCGAGCAGTACTTC; CDR3: CASSQDRGGRAGEQYF
size: .; J: TRBJ2-7; V: TRBV6-5; D: TRBD1; length: 14; DNA: TGTGCCAGCAGCCTCCACGACAGGGGATACGAGCAGTACTTC; CDR3: CASSLHDRGYEQYF
size: .; J: TRBJ1-1; V: TRBV6-5; D: .; length: 13; DNA: TGTGCCAGCAGCTCGGACAGACCCACTGAAGCTTTCTTT; CDR3: CASSSDRPTEAFF
size: few; J: TRBJ2-2; V: TRBV27; D: .; length: 16; DNA: TGTGCCAGCAGTCCATTAGCGGTCACGAACACCGGGGAGCTGTTTTTT; CDR3: CASSPLAVTNTGELFF
size: .; J: TRBJ1-2; V: TRBV6-1; D: .; length: 13; DNA: TGTGCCAGCAGTGAACAGGGGAACTATGGCTACACCTTC; CDR3: CASSEQGNYGYTF
size: .; J: TRBJ1-1; V: TRBV28; D: .; length: 17; DNA: TGTGCCAGCAGTTCGGGCGCCCGCGGGGGGATGAACACTGAAGCTTTCTTT; CDR3: CASSSGARGGMNTEAFF
size: once; J: TRBJ2-7; V: TRBV2; D: .; length: 17; DNA: TGTGCCAGCAGTGCAATTCCGACTAACCCCTATTCCTACGAGCAGTACTTC; CDR3: CASSAIPTNPYSYEQYF
size: .; J: TRBJ1-1; V: TRBV5-1; D: .; length: 14; DNA: TGCGCCAGCAGCTTGCAGGGAACGAACACTGAAGCTTTCTTT; CDR3: CASSLQGTNTEAFF
size: .; J: TRBJ1-1; V: TRBV29-1; D: .; length: 12; DNA: TGCAGCGTAGGGGAGGTGGACACTGAAGCTTTCTTT; CDR3: CSVGEVDTEAFF
size: .; J: TRBJ2-1; V: TRBV5-4; D: TRBD2; length: 14; DNA: TGTGCCAGCAGCTTGGACCCCGAGCGGGGGGACCCGTTCTTC; CDR3: CASSLDPERGDPFF
size: .; J: TRBJ2-2; V: TRBV5-4; D: TRBD2; length: 15; DNA: TGTGCCAGCAGCTTCCCGGGACTAGACGCCGGGGAGCTGTTTTTT; CDR3: CASSFPGLDAGELFF
size: .; J: TRBJ1-4; V: TRBV15; D: TRBD1; length: 15; DNA: TGTGCCACCAGCAGAGCGGGACAGGTTAATGAAAAACTGTTTTTT; CDR3: CATSRAGQVNEKLFF
size: .; J: TRBJ1-2; V: TRBV11-2; D: .; length: 14; DNA: TGTGCCAGCAGCTTATATGGGGCTGACTATGGCTACACCTTC; CDR3: CASSLYGADYGYTF
size: .; J: TRBJ2-2; V: TRBV18; D: TRBD2; length: 16; DNA: TGTGCCAGCTCGCCGCCTGGATTAGCGGGGACCGGGGAGCTGTTTTTT; CDR3: CASSPPGLAGTGELFF
size: .; J: TRBJ2-7; V: TRBV7-2; D: TRBD1; length: 13; DNA: TGTGCCAGCAGTCCTGGACAGGGGCTAGAGCAGTACTTC; CDR3: CASSPGQGLEQYF
size: .; J: TRBJ2-1; V: TRBV2; D: TRBD2; length: 15; DNA: TGTGCCAGCCGTTTTAGCAGCGGGGTCTACAATGAGCAGTTCTTC; CDR3: CASRFSSGVYNEQFF
size: .; J: TRBJ2-2; V: TRBV5-1; D: .; length: 15; DNA: TGCGCCAGCAGCCCCGGACAGTCTTTCGCCGGGGAGCTGTTTTTT; CDR3: CASSPGQSFAGELFF
size: .; J: TRBJ2-1; V: TRBV29-1; D: .; length: 14; DNA: TGCAGCGTGGAAACAGGTCAGCCCTACAATGAGCAGTTCTTC; CDR3: CSVETGQPYNEQFF
size: few; J: TRBJ1-3; V: TRBV4-3; D: .; length: 16; DNA: TGCGCCAGCAGCCAGGTTCAGATCGTCTCTGGAAACACCATATATTTT; CDR3: CASSQVQIVSGNTIYF
size: .; J: TRBJ2-5; V: TRBV19; D: TRBD1; length: 17; DNA: TGTGCCAGTAGTAGTGCTCTCCTCGACAGGGGGATCGAGACCCAGTACTTC; CDR3: CASSSALLDRGIETQYF
size: few; J: TRBJ2-1; V: TRBV11-3; D: TRBD1; length: 14; DNA: TGTGCCAGCAGCCCTAATACAGGGGCCAATGAGCAGTTCTTC; CDR3: CASSPNTGANEQFF
size: once; J: TRBJ2-3; V: TRBV7-2; D: TRBD2; length: 15; DNA: TGTGCCAGCGGGGGACTAGCGGGAGTCACAGATACGCAGTATTTT; CDR3: CASGGLAGVTDTQYF
size: .; J: TRBJ2-5; V: TRBV18; D: TRBD1; length: 15; DNA: TGTGCCAGCTCAAGGGACAGGGGCTACCAAGAGACCCAGTACTTC; CDR3: CASSRDRGYQETQYF
size: few; J: TRBJ2-1; V: TRBV4-1; D: .; length: 14; DNA: TGCGCCAGCAGCCAGTTAACAGCCAACAATGAGCAGTTCTTC; CDR3: CASSQLTANNEQFF
size: .; J: TRBJ2-3; V: TRBV5-1; D: TRBD2; length: 19; DNA: TGCGCCAGCAGCTTGGAGGTATTTCTAGCGGGAGGGCGAAGAGATACGCAGTATTTT; CDR3: CASSLEVFLAGGRRDTQYF
size: .; J: TRBJ1-2; V: TRBV19; D: TRBD1; length: 15; DNA: TGTGCCAGTAGTATTCGACAGGGTGTCAACTATGGCTACACCTTC; CDR3: CASSIRQGVNYGYTF
size: .; J: TRBJ2-3; V: TRBV5-1; D: .; length: 14; DNA: TGCGCCAGCAGCTTGGAACAGAGCACAGATACGCAGTATTTT; CDR3: CASSLEQSTDTQYF
size: few; J: TRBJ1-5; V: TRBV19; D: .; length: 14; DNA: TGTGCCAGTAGTATTACAGGGAGCAATCAGCCCCAGCATTTT; CDR3: CASSITGSNQPQHF
size: few; J: TRBJ2-1; V: TRBV7-8; D: TRBD2; length: 14; DNA: TGTGCCAGCAGCTTAAGGGCGGGAGGTCCCCCCACGTTCTTC; CDR3: CASSLRAGGPPTFF
size: .; J: TRBJ2-7; V: TRBV19; D: TRBD1; length: 12; DNA: TGTGCCAGTAGTGCGGGCCCGGGACAGATAAACTTC; CDR3: CASSAGPGQINF
size: .; J: TRBJ2-7; V: TRBV18; D: TRBD1; length: 15; DNA: TGTGCCAGCTCACCCTGGGACAGGGGGCTCATCGAGCAGTACTTC; CDR3: CASSPWDRGLIEQYF
size: .; J: TRBJ2-7; V: TRBV5-4; D: .; length: 12; DNA: TGTGCCAGCAGCTTGGGCAGTAACGAGCAGTACTTC; CDR3: CASSLGSNEQYF
size: few; J: TRBJ2-1; V: TRBV15; D: .; length: 15; DNA: TGTGCCACCAGTCCTTCTAGAGAGGTGGTCAATGAGCAGTTCTTC; CDR3: CATSPSREVVNEQFF
size: .; J: TRBJ2-3; V: TRBV27; D: TRBD2; length: 14; DNA: TGTGCCTCAGTGGGGACTAGCGGGGGAGATACGCAGTATTTT; CDR3: CASVGTSGGDTQYF
size: few; J: TRBJ2-7; V: TRBV7-8; D: .; length: 15; DNA: TGTGCCAGCAGCGCCCGGACAGTTTCTCTCTACGAGCAGTACTTC; CDR3: CASSARTVSLYEQYF
size: .; J: TRBJ2-1; V: TRBV18; D: TRBD2; length: 17; DNA: TGTGCCAGCTCACCACCGCAGACTAGCGGGGGAGGAGTTGAGCAGTTCTTC; CDR3: CASSPPQTSGGGVEQFF
size: .; J: TRBJ2-4; V: TRBV5-1; D: TRBD1; length: 17; DNA: TGCGCCAGCAGCGAGGGACAGGGGTTCGAGGCCAAAAACATTCAGTACTTC; CDR3: CASSEGQGFEAKNIQYF
size: .; J: TRBJ2-2; V: TRBV28; D: TRBD2; length: 15; DNA: TGTGCCAGCTTTATAGCGGGATCGGGCACCGGGGAGCTGTTTTTT; CDR3: CASFIAGSGTGELFF
size: once; J: TRBJ1-3; V: TRBV11-3; D: .; length: 13; DNA: TGTGCCAGCAGCGTCAGCTCTGGAAACACCATATATTTT; CDR3: CASSVSSGNTIYF
size: once; J: TRBJ2-7; V: TRBV19; D: TRBD1; length: 14; DNA: TGTGCCAGTAGACGGACAGGGGGAACCTACGAGCAGTACTTC; CDR3: CASRRTGGTYEQYF
size: .; J: TRBJ1-6; V: TRBV19; D: .; length: 14; DNA: TGTGCCAGTAAGGAAGGACTGTCAAATTCACCCCTCCACTTT; CDR3: CASKEGLSNSPLHF
size: .; J: TRBJ2-1; V: TRBV7-9; D: .; length: 14; DNA: TGTGCCAGCAGCCCTCCCTACCCTCGGAATGAGCAGTTCTTC; CDR3: CASSPPYPRNEQFF
size: few; J: TRBJ2-5; V: TRBV28; D: .; length: 11; DNA: TGTGCCAGCAGTTTTAGAGAGACCCAGTACTTC; CDR3: CASSFRETQYF
size: .; J: TRBJ2-7; V: TRBV14; D: TRBD2; length: 17; DNA: TGTGCCAGCAGCCAAGATTACGAGTGGAGGGCGGGAGGATATAAGTACTTC; CDR3: CASSQDYEWRAGGYKYF